This T cell receptor (beta chain) was observed in a study of T cells in Graves' hyperthyroidism and ophthalmopathy. Study conclusions and caveats: Most thyroid-expanded clonotypes above 0.001 were also found in blood.

Turning to this clonotype: Its antigen remains unknown.

There were TCR beta CDR3 regions amplified from RNA transcripts. Primed by the HTBI set, a first-round RT-PCR was run on the TCR CDR3. TCRdb used MiXCR to reprocess the multiplex PCR reads, holding one entry per CDR3 protein. The sample shows under 350,000 distinct CDR3 sequences, 15% to 20% of them seen only once. The definition of stable Graves' hyperthyroidism was no ophthalmopathy progression within 18 months. Patients were aged 18 to 65, had disease duration under 2 months, and had newly diagnosed hyperthyroidism. Clinical symptoms, serum thyroxine, TRAb, thyroid ultrasound and orbital computed tomography established diagnosis. Germline lookup yields CDR1 MNHNS and CDR2 SASEGT. Trimming left V 5 bases short and J 6 bases short, with 13 bases between. The CDR3 spans 13 residues.

Sequencing was done on a sample of blood. This receptor was obtained from a woman aged 45-65 years with Graves' hyperthyroidism. The V gene is TRBV6-1, the J gene TRBJ1-2; D remains ambiguous. DNA of the CDR3: TGTGCCAGCAGTTCCGGACCTGGGGATGGCTACACCTTC. This translates into CASSSGPGDGYTF.